This passage covers 27 T cell receptor beta chains from one sample sequenced in a study of blood T cell repertoires in COVID-19. Here immunoSEQ multiplex PCR was the method, and the copy in TCRdb shows in-frame clones only, minus some. The data show about 140,000 clones, with about 86% seen just once and more than 4% held by the top ten. Sequencing input: peripheral blood. Receptors originate from a woman aged 40 to 50 with acute or convalescent COVID-19.

The chain links TRBV5-1 to TRBJ2-1, with 9 positions matching TRBD2. This CDR3 is 15 amino acids long. Trimming removed 1 base from V and 7 bases from J; junction bases left unmatched: 6. The germline V gene has CDR1 SGHRS and CDR2 YFSETQ. The CDR3 region has the DNA TGCGCCAGCAGCTTGAGTAGCGGGAGTTGGAATGAGCAGTTCTTC. Translation: CASSLSSGSWNEQFF.

The chain recombines TRBV6-5 with TRBJ1-6; 8 bases fit TRBD1. The V segment lost 7 bases and the J segment 8 bases; nucleotides outside the gene matches: 4. The CDR3 runs to 13 residues. CDR1 and CDR2 from the germline V gene are MNHEY and SVGAGI. CDR3 loop: CASNTGGDSPLHF. The CDR3 bases are TGTGCCAGCAACACAGGGGGAGATTCACCCCTCCACTTT.

The chain is built from TRBV7-6 and TRBJ1-3; 7 bases are a match to TRBD1. CDR3 size: 15 residues. V dropped 0 bases and J dropped 8; count of bases not matched to a gene: 7. Per germline, CDR1 SGHVS and CDR2 FNYEAQ. In DNA, the CDR3 is TGTGCCAGCAGCTTAGCGTGGGGACAGTTAGACACCATATATTTT. This codes for CASSLAWGQLDTIYF. Using reference TRBV7-6 and TRBJ1-3 for the parts outside the CDR3, the full variable domain is GAGVSQSPRYKVTKRGQDVALRCDPISGHVSLYWYRQALGQGPEFLTYFNYEAQQDKSGLPNDRFSAERPEGSISTLTIQRTEQRDSAMYRCASSLAWGQLDTIYFGEGSWLTVV.

The V and J genes are TRBV7-3 and TRBJ1-5; TRBD1 is a possible D gene (6 bases). V dropped 5 bases and J dropped 7 bases, with 12 bases sitting between them. Per germline, CDR1 SGHTA and CDR2 FQGTGA. The CDR3 sequence is 13 residues long. The CDR3 DNA follows: TGTGCCAGCAGCCCAGGGGCAGGCCAGCCCCAGCATTTT. As protein: CASSPGAGQPQHF. Full variable domain (remainder filled in from reference TRBV7-3 and TRBJ1-5): GAGVSQTPSNKVTEKGKYVELRCDPISGHTALYWYRQSLGQGPEFLIYFQGTGAADDSGLPNDRFFAVRPEGSVSTLKIQRTERGDSAVYLCASSPGAGQPQHFGDGTRLSIL.

This chain connects TRBV5-6 to TRBJ2-7; 7 nucleotides agree with TRBD1. The CDR3 totals 13 residues. The ends lost 2 bases at V and 1 base at J; junction bases unmatched: 0. Germline lookup yields CDR1 SGHDT and CDR2 YYEEEE. CDR3 DNA: TGTGCCAGCAGCTTACAGGGGTCCTACGAGCAGTACTTC. It specifies CASSLQGSYEQYF.

This sequence joins TRBV15 and TRBJ2-3; 9 bases agree with TRBD2. In germline, CDR1 is LNHNV, CDR2 YYDKDF (reference sequence). CDR3 length: 16 amino acids. V shed 0 bases, J shed 1 base, and the junction held 2 bases outside the gene matches. CDR3 in amino acids: CATSREKRGGTDTQYF. The DNA of the CDR3 is TGTGCCACCAGCAGAGAGAAGCGGGGGGGCACAGATACGCAGTATTTT.

The CDR3 loop is CASSSGTPAENYGYTF. DNA for the CDR3: TGTGCCAGCAGCTCCGGGACTCCTGCGGAGAACTATGGCTACACCTTC. The V and J genes are TRBV7-9 and TRBJ1-2, with D perhaps matching TRBD1 (5 bases). The length of the CDR3 is 16 residues. Germline assignment: CDR1 SEHNR and CDR2 FQNEAQ (reference sequence). The V gene lost 4 bases and the J gene lost 2 bases, with 17 bases spanning the gap.

The rearrangement uses TRBV18 and TRBJ1-1; 11 nucleotides match TRBD1. The CDR3 consists of 16 residues. With V trimmed by 1 base and J by 5 bases, 6 bases remained unmatched. Germline V gene sequence: CDR1 KGHSH, CDR2 LQKENI. The CDR3 DNA reads as TGTGCCAGCTCACCACTCGGGGACAGGGGGTGGACTGAAGCTTTCTTT. Encoded protein: CASSPLGDRGWTEAFF. Looking up the rest from reference TRBV18 and TRBJ1-1 gives the full variable domain: NAGVMQNPRHLVRRRGQEARLRCSPMKGHSHVYWYRQLPEEGLKFMVYLQKENIIDESGMPKERFSAEFPKEGPSILRIQQVVRGDSAAYFCASSPLGDRGWTEAFFGQGTRLTVV.

V usage is TRBV15 and J usage is TRBJ2-3, with a possible D match to TRBD1 (6 bases). Trimming removed 7 bases at V and 7 bases at J, with 30 bases between. Germline V gene sequence: CDR1 LNHNV, CDR2 YYDKDF (reference sequence). The CDR3 extends over 18 amino acids. The CDR3, as DNA: TGTGCCACCATGGGCCCCTCATTGACAGGCAGTATTTTGTATACGCAGTATTTT. Translating gives CATMGPSLTGSILYTQYF. Full variable domain (missing parts from reference TRBV15 and TRBJ2-3): DAMVIQNPRYQVTQFGKPVTLSCSQTLNHNVMYWYQQKSSQAPKLLFHYYDKDFNNEADTPDNFQSRRPNTSFCFLDIRSPGLGDTAMYLCATMGPSLTGSILYTQYFGPGTRLTVL.

This rearrangement joins TRBV14 to TRBJ2-7; a weak D match, TRBD2 (6 bases). Germline-derived CDR1 and CDR2 are SGHDN and FVKESK. The V and J ends lost 0 bases and 6 bases respectively, with 12 bases between them. This CDR3 contains 14 residues. CDR3 coding DNA: TGTGCCAGCAGCCAAGAGCACGGGAGAGCCGAGCAGTACTTC. It yields the protein CASSQEHGRAEQYF. Full variable domain (remainder filled in from reference TRBV14 and TRBJ2-7): EAGVTQFPSHSVIEKGQTVTLRCDPISGHDNLYWYRRVMGKEIKFLLHFVKESKQDESGMPNNRFLAERTGGTYSTLKVQPAELEDSGVYFCASSQEHGRAEQYFGPGTRLTVT.

The chain uses TRBV7-2 and TRBJ2-1; tentative D call: TRBD1 (5 bases). Germline V lookup: CDR1 SGHTA, CDR2 FQGNSA. V lost 1 base and J lost 8, with 12 bases in between. The length of the CDR3 is 14 residues. CDR3 nucleotides: TGTGCCAGCAGCTTAGAGCCAGGGAACGATGAGCAGTTCTTC. Protein sequence: CASSLEPGNDEQFF. Complete variable domain (other parts from reference TRBV7-2 and TRBJ2-1): GAGVSQSPSNKVTEKGKDVELRCDPISGHTALYWYRQSLGQGLEFLIYFQGNSAPDKSGLPSDRFSAERTGGSVSTLTIQRTQQEDSAVYLCASSLEPGNDEQFFGPGTRLTVL.

V is TRBV5-6 and J is TRBJ1-2; D is perhaps TRBD1 (5 bases). CDR1 is SGHDT, CDR2 YYEEEE, per germline. The CDR3 has 15 amino acids. The V end was cut by 1 base, the J end by 1 base, with 11 bases between. As DNA, the CDR3 is TGTGCCAGCAGCTTGTGGGAAGGGGTTAACTATGGCTACACCTTC. Translation gives CASSLWEGVNYGYTF.

The CDR3 loop reads CAWSKTSSNQPQHF. DNA of the CDR3: TGTGCCTGGAGTAAGACAAGTAGCAATCAGCCCCAGCATTTT. The V and J genes are TRBV30 and TRBJ1-5; D is unclear. This CDR3 has 14 amino acids. Deletions cut 2 bases from V and 0 bases from J, with 8 bases between. Germline CDR1 and CDR2: GTSNPN and SVGIG (reference sequence).

This clone was found once. V is TRBV3-1 (or the pseudogene TRBV3-2) and J is TRBJ2-3, with 8 bases lining up with TRBD2. This CDR3 comprises 15 residues. Per germline, CDR1 LGHDT and CDR2 YNNKEL (reference sequence). V lost 1 base to trimming and J lost 12 bases; unmatched junction nucleotides: 12. The CDR3 reads CASSQGVASGSLQYF. The CDR3 DNA reads TGTGCCAGCAGCCAAGGGGTGGCTAGCGGGTCCCTACAGTATTTT.

The chain carries TRBV18 and TRBJ1-2; 7 bases are a match to TRBD1. V dropped 5 bases and J dropped 2; count of bases not matched to a gene: 8. CDR1 is KGHSH and CDR2 is LQKENI in the germline V gene. This CDR3 spans 15 amino acids. CDR3 nucleotides: TGTGCCAGCTCATTCCTACAGGGGCCAAACTATGGCTACACCTTC. Encoded protein: CASSFLQGPNYGYTF. Complete variable domain (other parts from reference TRBV18 and TRBJ1-2): NAGVMQNPRHLVRRRGQEARLRCSPMKGHSHVYWYRQLPEEGLKFMVYLQKENIIDESGMPKERFSAEFPKEGPSILRIQQVVRGDSAAYFCASSFLQGPNYGYTFGSGTRLTVV.

This chain uses TRBV6-5 with TRBJ1-4; TRBD1 aligns across 11 bases. The trim removed 6 bases at V and 8 bases at J, leaving 8 bases unmatched. In germline, CDR1 is MNHEY, CDR2 SVGAGI. CDR3 length: 15 amino acids. The CDR3 is CASRPGQGALEKLFF. CDR3 DNA sequence: TGTGCCAGCAGGCCTGGACAGGGGGCCCTGGAAAAACTGTTTTTT.

The rearrangement uses TRBV27 and TRBJ1-6, with D tentatively TRBD1 (6 bases). The CDR3 runs to 17 residues. CDR1 is MNHEY, CDR2 SMNVEV, per germline (reference sequence). Between the trimmed V and J ends, which lost 6 bases and 0 bases, there was a span of 15 bases. The CDR3 nucleotides are TGTGCCAGCAGCCCTATTCAGGGGAGCTCCTATAATTCACCCCTCCACTTT. Translation gives CASSPIQGSSYNSPLHF.

CDR3 residues: CASSPGRDSGYTF. The CDR3 DNA reads as TGTGCCAGCAGCCCGGGCCGGGACTCTGGCTACACCTTC. V and J are TRBV12-3 or TRBV12-4 and TRBJ1-2, with a weak D call TRBD1 (5 bases). V was shortened by 6 bases and J by 7 bases, with 15 bases between the two germline ends. The CDR3 totals 13 residues.

The chain couples TRBV7-8 to TRBJ2-3; TRBD2 matches 8 bases. The CDR3 covers 12 residues. The germline CDR1 and CDR2 sequences are SGHVS and FQNEAQ. The junction had 4 bases not matched to a gene; V was cut back by 4 bases and J by 10 bases. The CDR3 region is CASSSVAGSQYF. CDR3 in DNA: TGTGCCAGCAGCTCGGTAGCGGGGTCGCAGTATTTT.

The chain is built from TRBV5-1 and TRBJ1-1; D is possibly TRBD1 (5 bases). V lost 6 bases and J 4 bases, leaving 13 bases between the germline ends. The CDR3 length is 13 residues. Germline V lookup: CDR1 SGHRS, CDR2 YFSETQ. The CDR3 DNA reads TGCGCCAGCACCCAGACAGTTGGCACTGAAGCTTTCTTT. This gives the protein CASTQTVGTEAFF. The full variable domain, its missing parts supplied by reference TRBV5-1 and TRBJ1-1, is KAGVTQTPRYLIKTRGQQVTLSCSPISGHRSVSWYQQTPGQGLQFLFEYFSETQRNKGNFPGRFSGRQFSNSRSEMNVSTLELGDSALYLCASTQTVGTEAFFGQGTRLTVV.

This clone showed up just a few times. This chain joins TRBV10-3 and TRBJ2-3; D unresolved. The CDR3 consists of 14 residues. V was shortened by 3 bases and J by 0 bases, with 7 bases between the two germline ends. Germline-derived CDR1 and CDR2 are ENHRY and SYGVKD. CDR3 nucleotide sequence: TGTGCCATCAGTGATAGACTCAGCACAGATACGCAGTATTTT. Its protein is CAISDRLSTDTQYF.

V usage is TRBV19 and J usage is TRBJ2-1; 10 bases agree with TRBD2. The CDR3 has 14 residues. Germline lookup yields CDR1 LNHDA and CDR2 SQIVND (reference sequence). The junction had 2 bases not matched to a gene; V was cut back by 3 bases and J by 6 bases. Written as DNA, the CDR3 is TGTGCCAGTAGTATCTCTAGCGGGAGCAATGAGCAGTTCTTC. It yields the protein CASSISSGSNEQFF.

The chain joins TRBV2 to TRBJ2-1; no clear D gene. The ends were cut back, 9 bases at V and 4 bases at J, with 16 bases in the middle. Looked up from germline, CDR1 is SNHLY and CDR2 is FYNNEI. The CDR3 sequence is 14 residues long. The CDR3 reads CASILEVSYNEQFF. CDR3 bases: TGTGCCAGTATTCTAGAGGTCTCTTACAATGAGCAGTTCTTC.

This clone was recorded only once. The CDR3 is CASSYEARNTGELFF. DNA for the CDR3: TGCGCCAGCAGCTATGAAGCGCGGAACACCGGGGAGCTGTTTTTT. The V call is TRBV4-3, the J call TRBJ2-2; D remains ambiguous. CDR1 and CDR2 from the germline V gene are LGHNA and YSLEER. V shed 5 bases and J shed 1 base, with 11 bases lying between them. CDR3 length: 15 residues.

The rearrangement joins TRBV6-6 to TRBJ1-6, with a tentative D call TRBD1 (6 bases). Germline V gene sequence: CDR1 MNHNY, CDR2 SVGAGI (reference sequence). The V and J ends lost 6 bases and 3 bases respectively, with 9 bases between them. This CDR3 comprises 14 residues. In DNA, the CDR3 is TGTGCCAGCAGCCGACAGGACTATAATTCACCCCTCCACTTT. It is translated as CASSRQDYNSPLHF.

The CDR3 nucleotides read TGTGCCAGCAGCTTGGCAGGGGGACAGGTTACGGATACGCAGTATTTT. It codes for CASSLAGGQVTDTQYF. The chain has TRBV7-8 and TRBJ2-3; the match to TRBD1 covers 8 bases. CDR1 is SGHVS and CDR2 is FQNEAQ in the germline V gene. Trimming cost V 3 bases and J 6 bases; bases outside gene matches: 11. The CDR3 is 16 residues long.

V is TRBV7-9 and J is TRBJ2-1; D perhaps matches TRBD2 (6 bases). The CDR3 has 14 amino acids. Germline loops: CDR1 SEHNR, CDR2 FQNEAQ (reference sequence). Trimming shortened V by 1 base and J by 9 bases, and 13 bases separated the two germline ends. The DNA for the CDR3 is TGTGCCAGCAGCTTAGTGGCGGGGTTCGGTGAGCAGTTCTTC. It codes for CASSLVAGFGEQFF.